This TCR beta chain was observed in a study of blood T cells in healthy people across ages. Study results and caveats: Long-lived donors carried more naive CD4+ cells and greater diversity than aged donors. A strong correlation between TCR beta diversity and naive T cell percentage was seen.

With respect to this clonotype: What it binds is not known.

V gave up 5 bases and J gave up 4 bases, with 15 bases separating them. This CDR3 has 15 amino acids. CDR1 and CDR2 (germline): MDHEN, SYDVKM. Alongside a J-beta primer mix, a sample-barcoded 5' primer served in a second PCR lasting roughly 6 to 11 cycles. Using its own MiXCR run on the 5' RACE reads, TCRdb lists one record per CDR3 protein. The data show over 1,500,000 distinct CDR3 sequences, around 42% seen once. Each sample had at least 7 million PBMCs isolated. The sample taken for sequencing was blood. This sequence joins TRBV28 and TRBJ2-4, with no clear D. This clonotype was sampled from a human donor in good health. CDR3 coding DNA: TGTGCCAGCAGTGGTGGGGTATCAGAAAAAAACATTCAGTACTTC. This codes for CASSGGVSEKNIQYF. The full variable domain, rest sourced from reference TRBV28 and TRBJ2-4, is DVKVTQSSRYLVKRTGEKVFLECVQDMDHENMFWYRQDPGLGLRLIYFSYDVKMKEKGDIPEGYSVSREKKERFSLILESASTNQTSMYLCASSGGVSEKNIQYFGAGTRLSVL.